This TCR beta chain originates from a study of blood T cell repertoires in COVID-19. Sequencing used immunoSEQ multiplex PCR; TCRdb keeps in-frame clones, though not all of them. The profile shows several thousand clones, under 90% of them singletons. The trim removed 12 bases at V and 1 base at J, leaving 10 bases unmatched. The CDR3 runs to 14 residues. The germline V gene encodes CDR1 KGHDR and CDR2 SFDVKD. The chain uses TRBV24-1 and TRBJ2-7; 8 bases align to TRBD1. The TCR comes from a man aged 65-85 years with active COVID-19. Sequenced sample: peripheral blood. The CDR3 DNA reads TGTGCCCCCAATAGACAGGGGCTATCCTACGAGCAGTACTTC. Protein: CAPNRQGLSYEQYF.